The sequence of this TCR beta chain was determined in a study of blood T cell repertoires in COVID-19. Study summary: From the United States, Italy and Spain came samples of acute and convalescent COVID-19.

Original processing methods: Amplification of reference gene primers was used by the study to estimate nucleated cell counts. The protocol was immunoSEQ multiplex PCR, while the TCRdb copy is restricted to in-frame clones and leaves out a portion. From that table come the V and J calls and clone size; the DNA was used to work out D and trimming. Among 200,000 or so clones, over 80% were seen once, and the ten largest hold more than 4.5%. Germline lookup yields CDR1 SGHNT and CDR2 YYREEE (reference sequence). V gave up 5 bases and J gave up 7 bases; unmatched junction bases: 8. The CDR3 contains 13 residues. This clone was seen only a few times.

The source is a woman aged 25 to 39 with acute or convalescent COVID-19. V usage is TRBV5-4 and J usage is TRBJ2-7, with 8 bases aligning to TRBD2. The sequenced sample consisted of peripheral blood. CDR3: CASRPGLALEQYF. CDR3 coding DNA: TGTGCCAGCAGGCCCGGACTAGCTCTTGAGCAGTACTTC.